This T cell receptor beta chain derives from a study of blood T cell repertoires in COVID-19. Background on the study: Whether acute or convalescent, the COVID-19 samples came from the United States, Italy and Spain. Nucleic acid was either cDNA or gDNA, and it came from T cells, B-cell-depleted T cells, or PBMCs.

V shed 6 bases and J shed 4 bases, with 19 bases lying between them. Germline V gene data show CDR1 as SGHRS and CDR2 as YFSETQ. CDR3 length: 15 residues. Per the study methods: Cell counts per sample came from amplifying reference gene primers. Assay used: immunoSEQ multiplex PCR; TCRdb lists only in-frame clones, some missing. V and J calls and clone size are copied from that table; D and trimming were computed from the DNA. The sample lists roughly 100,000 clones; around four fifths were seen once. Sequenced material: peripheral blood. The chain uses TRBV5-1 and TRBJ1-1, with D unclear. The TCR originated in a human donor in a cohort sampled during active COVID-19. In DNA, the CDR3 is TGCGCCAGCAACGGGGAGACCCTGAAGGTCACTGAAGCTTTCTTT. The encoded protein is CASNGETLKVTEAFF.